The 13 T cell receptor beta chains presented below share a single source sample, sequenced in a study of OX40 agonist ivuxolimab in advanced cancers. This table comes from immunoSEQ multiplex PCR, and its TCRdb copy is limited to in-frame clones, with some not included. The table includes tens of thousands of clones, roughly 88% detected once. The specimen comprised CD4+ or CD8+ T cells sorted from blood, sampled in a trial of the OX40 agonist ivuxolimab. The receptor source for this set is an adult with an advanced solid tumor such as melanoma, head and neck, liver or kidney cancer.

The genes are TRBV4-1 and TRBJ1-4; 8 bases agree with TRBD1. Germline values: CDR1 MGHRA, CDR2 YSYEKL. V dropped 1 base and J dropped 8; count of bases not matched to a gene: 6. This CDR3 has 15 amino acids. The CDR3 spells CASSQVGTGPEKLFF. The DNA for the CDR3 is TGCGCCAGCAGCCAAGTGGGGACAGGCCCCGAAAAACTGTTTTTT.

The CDR3 DNA is TGCGCCAGCAGCGACCGTCGGCTTGAAAAACTGTTTTTT. Its translation: CASSDRRLEKLFF. The chain couples TRBV5-1 to TRBJ1-4; D gene ambiguous. Germline lookup yields CDR1 SGHRS and CDR2 YFSETQ. CDR3 size: 13 residues. Trimming left V 4 bases short and J 7 bases short, with 11 bases between.

As DNA, the CDR3 is TGCGCCAGCAGCTTGGACGGCCTTCCCTCGGATACGCAGTATTTT. Encoded protein: CASSLDGLPSDTQYF. The chain employs TRBV5-1 and TRBJ2-3; no reliable D call. The V gene lost 0 bases and the J gene lost 6 bases, with 14 bases spanning the gap. The CDR3 is made up of 15 amino acids. Looked up from germline, CDR1 is SGHRS and CDR2 is YFSETQ.

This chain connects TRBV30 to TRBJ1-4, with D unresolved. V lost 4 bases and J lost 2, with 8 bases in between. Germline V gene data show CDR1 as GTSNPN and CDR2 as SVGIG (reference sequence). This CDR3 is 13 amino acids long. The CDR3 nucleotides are TGTGCCTGGAAGACACCCACTAATGAAAAACTGTTTTTT. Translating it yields CAWKTPTNEKLFF.

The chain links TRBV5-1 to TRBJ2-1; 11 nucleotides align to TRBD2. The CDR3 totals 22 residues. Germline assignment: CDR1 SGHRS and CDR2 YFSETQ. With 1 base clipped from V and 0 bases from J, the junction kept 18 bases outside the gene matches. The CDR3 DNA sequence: TGCGCCAGCAGCTTGTACGGACTGCCTAACCCGGGACTAGCGGCCTCCTACAATGAGCAGTTCTTC. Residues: CASSLYGLPNPGLAASYNEQFF.

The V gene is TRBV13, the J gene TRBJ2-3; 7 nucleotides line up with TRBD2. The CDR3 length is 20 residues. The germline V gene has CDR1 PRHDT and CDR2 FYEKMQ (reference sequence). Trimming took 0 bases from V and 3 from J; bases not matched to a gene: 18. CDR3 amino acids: CASSLGLGLDRGDWTDTQYF. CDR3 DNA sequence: TGTGCCAGCAGCTTAGGCCTGGGCTTGGACCGGGGGGATTGGACAGATACGCAGTATTTT.

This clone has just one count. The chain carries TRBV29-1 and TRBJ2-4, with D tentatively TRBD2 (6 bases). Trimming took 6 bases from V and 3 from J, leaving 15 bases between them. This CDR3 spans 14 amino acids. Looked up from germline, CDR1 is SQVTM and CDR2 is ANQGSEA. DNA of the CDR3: TGCAGCGTGCGGACGGACTACCACAAAAACATTCAGTACTTC. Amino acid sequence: CSVRTDYHKNIQYF.

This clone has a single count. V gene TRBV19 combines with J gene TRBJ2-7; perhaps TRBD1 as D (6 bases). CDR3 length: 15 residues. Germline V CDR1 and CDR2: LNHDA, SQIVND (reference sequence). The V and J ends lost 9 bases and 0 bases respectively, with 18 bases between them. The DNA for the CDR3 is TGTGCCAGCAAAGACCGGGACACTTCCTCCTACGAGCAGTACTTC. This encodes CASKDRDTSSYEQYF. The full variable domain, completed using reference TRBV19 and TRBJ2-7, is DGGITQSPKYLFRKEGQNVTLSCEQNLNHDAMYWYRQDPGQGLRLIYYSQIVNDFQKGDIAEGYSVSREKKESFPLTVTSAQKNPTAFYLCASKDRDTSSYEQYFGPGTRLTVT.

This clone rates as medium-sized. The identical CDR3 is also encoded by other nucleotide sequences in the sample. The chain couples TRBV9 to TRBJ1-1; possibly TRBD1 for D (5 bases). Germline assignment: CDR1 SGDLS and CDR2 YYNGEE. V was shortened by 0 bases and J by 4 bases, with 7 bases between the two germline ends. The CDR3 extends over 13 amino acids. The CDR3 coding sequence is TGTGCCAGCAGCGTAGGGGACGGCACTGAAGCTTTCTTT. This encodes CASSVGDGTEAFF.

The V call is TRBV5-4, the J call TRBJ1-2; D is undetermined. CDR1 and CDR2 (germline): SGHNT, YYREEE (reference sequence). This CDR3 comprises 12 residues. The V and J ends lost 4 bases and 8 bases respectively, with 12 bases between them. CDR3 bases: TGTGCCAGCAGCGGTGGGGTTAGCGGCTACACCTTC. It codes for CASSGGVSGYTF. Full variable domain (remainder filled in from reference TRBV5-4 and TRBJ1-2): ETGVTQSPTHLIKTRGQQVTLRCSSQSGHNTVSWYQQALGQGPQFIFQYYREEENGRGNFPPRFSGLQFPNYSSELNVNALELDDSALYLCASSGGVSGYTFGSGTRLTVV.

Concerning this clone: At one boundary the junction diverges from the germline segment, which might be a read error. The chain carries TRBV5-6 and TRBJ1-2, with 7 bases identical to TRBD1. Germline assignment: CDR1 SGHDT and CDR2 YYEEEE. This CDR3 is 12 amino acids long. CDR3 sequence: CASSLTPGQSYF. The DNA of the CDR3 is TGTGCCAGCAGCTTGACCCCGGGACAGAGTTACTTC.

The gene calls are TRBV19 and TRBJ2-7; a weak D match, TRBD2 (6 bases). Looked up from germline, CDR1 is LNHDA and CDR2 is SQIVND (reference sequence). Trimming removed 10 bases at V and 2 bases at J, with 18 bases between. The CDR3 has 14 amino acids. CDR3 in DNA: TGTGCCACCCGGCCAGTGGGGGGAACCTACGAGCAGTACTTC. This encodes CATRPVGGTYEQYF.

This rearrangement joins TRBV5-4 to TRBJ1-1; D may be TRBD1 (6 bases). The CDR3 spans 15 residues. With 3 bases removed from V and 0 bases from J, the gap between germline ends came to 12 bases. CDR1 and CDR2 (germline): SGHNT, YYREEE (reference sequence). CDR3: CASSSQTGLNTEAFF. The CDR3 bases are TGTGCCAGCAGCTCACAAACAGGGCTGAACACTGAAGCTTTCTTT.